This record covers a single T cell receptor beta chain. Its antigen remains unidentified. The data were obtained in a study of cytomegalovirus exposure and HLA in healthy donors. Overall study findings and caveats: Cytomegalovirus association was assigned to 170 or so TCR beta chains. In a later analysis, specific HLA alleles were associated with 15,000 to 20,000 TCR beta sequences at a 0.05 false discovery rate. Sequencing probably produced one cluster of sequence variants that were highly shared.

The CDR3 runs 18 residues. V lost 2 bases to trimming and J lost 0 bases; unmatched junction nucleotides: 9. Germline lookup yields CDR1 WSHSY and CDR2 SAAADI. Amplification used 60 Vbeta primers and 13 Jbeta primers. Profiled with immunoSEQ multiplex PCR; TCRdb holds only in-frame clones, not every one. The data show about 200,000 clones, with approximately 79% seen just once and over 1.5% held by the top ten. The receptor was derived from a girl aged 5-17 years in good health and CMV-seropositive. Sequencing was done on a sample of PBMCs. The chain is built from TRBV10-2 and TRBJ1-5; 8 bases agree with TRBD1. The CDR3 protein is CASSEQGAGTGSNQPQHF. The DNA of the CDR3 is TGCGCCAGCAGTGAGCAGGGGGCAGGGACGGGTAGCAATCAGCCCCAGCATTTT.